These 21 T cell receptor beta chains were all obtained from the same sample, sequenced in a study of shared clonotypes between healthy human individuals. The repertoire was sequenced with immunoSEQ multiplex PCR; TCRdb's copy has only in-frame clones and lacks some. In the table there are some 2,000,000 clones, under 97% of which are singletons. Sample: naive CD4+ T cells sorted from blood. The subset denotes: CD45RA+ positively selected. The receptors stem from a man aged 18 to 35 in good health.

The rearrangement joins TRBV6-6 to TRBJ1-2; TRBD1 matches 7 bases. This CDR3 spans 16 amino acids. V dropped 2 bases and J dropped 4; count of bases not matched to a gene: 10. Germline V gene sequence: CDR1 MNHNY, CDR2 SVGAGI (reference sequence). The CDR3 spells CASSYLEGAKLYGYTF. The DNA of the CDR3 is TGTGCCAGCAGTTACCTTGAGGGGGCTAAACTCTATGGCTACACCTTC.

The chain combines TRBV11-2 with TRBJ2-7; 11 positions agree with TRBD1. The CDR3 is 15 residues long. Germline trimming cut 5 bases from V and 5 bases from J; bases unmatched to any gene: 8. Germline CDR1 SGHAT, CDR2 FQNNGV. Here the CDR3 reads CASSLRTGGLDEQYF. The CDR3 DNA reads TGTGCCAGCAGCCTACGGACAGGGGGCCTCGACGAGCAGTACTTC.

CDR3 nucleotide sequence: TGTGCCACCCGACAGGGGGAGGGTGAAAAACTGTTTTTT. This sequence encodes CATRQGEGEKLFF. The chain joins TRBV10-3 to TRBJ1-4, with TRBD1 matching 9 bases. This CDR3 has 13 residues. CDR1 ENHRY and CDR2 SYGVKD come from the germline V gene. V was clipped by 10 bases and J by 7 bases; unmatched bases: 7.

The rearrangement links TRBV28 to TRBJ1-5; no reliable D call. Per the germline V gene, CDR1 is MDHEN and CDR2 is SYDVKM. With 2 bases removed from V and 5 bases from J, the gap between germline ends came to 7 bases. The CDR3 is made up of 13 amino acids. In DNA, the CDR3 is TGTGCCAGCAGTTTAGTAGTGGATCAGCCCCAGCATTTT. It yields the protein CASSLVVDQPQHF.

The J gene is TRBJ1-1, the V gene TRBV5-1, with 9 nucleotides matching TRBD1. After removal of 2 bases from V and 6 bases from J, the junction contained 8 bases not matched to a gene. CDR3 size: 15 residues. Germline V gives CDR1 SGHRS, CDR2 YFSETQ. CDR3 nucleotides: TGCGCCAGCAGCTTTTACAGGGGGCAGGGCGCTGAAGCTTTCTTT. It is translated as CASSFYRGQGAEAFF.

This chain connects TRBV10-1 to TRBJ2-7, with 10 positions matching TRBD2. V gave up 4 bases and J gave up 2 bases; unmatched junction bases: 5. Germline loops: CDR1 WNHNN, CDR2 SYGVQD (reference sequence). The CDR3 length is 15 residues. The CDR3 reads CASSGTSGSPYEQYF. In DNA, the CDR3 is TGCGCCAGCAGTGGGACTAGCGGAAGCCCCTACGAGCAGTACTTC.

A few counts support this clone. The CDR3 spells CAWSVMGLEAFF. CDR3 coding DNA: TGTGCCTGGAGTGTAATGGGCCTTGAAGCTTTCTTT. The chain is built from TRBV30 and TRBJ1-1, with D hard to call. V shed 0 bases and J shed 7 bases, with 9 bases lying between them. The CDR3 is 12 amino acids. Germline loops: CDR1 GTSNPN, CDR2 SVGIG (reference sequence). Full variable domain (missing parts from reference TRBV30 and TRBJ1-1): SQTIHQWPATLVQPVGSPLSLECTVEGTSNPNLYWYRQAAGRGLQLLFYSVGIGQISSEVPQNLSASRPQDRQFILSSKKLLLSDSGFYLCAWSVMGLEAFFGQGTRLTVV.

This chain links TRBV5-1 with TRBJ1-4; D unclear. The CDR3 loop spans 17 amino acids. Trimming left V 1 base short and J 0 bases short, with 13 bases between. The germline V gene has CDR1 SGHRS and CDR2 YFSETQ. DNA of the CDR3: TGCGCCAGCAGCTTGAACCCGAAGGGTTCAACTAATGAAAAACTGTTTTTT. It specifies CASSLNPKGSTNEKLFF.

The J gene is TRBJ1-5, the V gene TRBV5-5; unclear D gene. The V end lost 5 bases, the J end lost 3 bases, and 15 bases lay between the germline ends. In germline, CDR1 is SGHKS, CDR2 YYEKEE (reference sequence). This CDR3 comprises 15 residues. In DNA, the CDR3 is TGTGCCAGCAGTCCGGACCACTTACCCAATCAGCCCCAGCATTTT. It translates to CASSPDHLPNQPQHF.

The chain carries TRBV7-9 and TRBJ2-5, with 10 nucleotides matching TRBD1. Trimming removed 4 bases from V and 5 bases from J; junction bases left unmatched: 7. The CDR3 is made up of 15 amino acids. Germline CDR1 is SEHNR and CDR2 is FQNEAQ (reference sequence). The CDR3 reads CASSSSGTGVETQYF. Here the CDR3 DNA reads TGTGCCAGCAGCTCGAGTGGGACAGGGGTCGAGACCCAGTACTTC. The entire variable domain, with the rest obtained from reference TRBV7-9 and TRBJ2-5, is as follows: DTGVSQNPRHKITKRGQNVTFRCDPISEHNRLYWYRQTLGQGPEFLTYFQNEAQLEKSRLLSDRFSAERPKGSFSTLEIQRTEQGDSAMYLCASSSSGTGVETQYFGPGTRLLVL.

The chain joins TRBV19 to TRBJ2-5, with D perhaps being TRBD1 or TRBD2 (5 bases each). CDR1 and CDR2 from the germline V gene are LNHDA and SQIVND (reference sequence). Trimming cost V 5 bases and J 5 bases, with 15 bases left between them. The CDR3 consists of 14 residues. CDR3 in DNA: TGTGCCAGTAGTGAACGAGGGGTCATGGAGACCCAGTACTTC. It encodes CASSERGVMETQYF.

The chain carries TRBV10-3 and TRBJ1-6; maybe TRBD1 (6 bases). V was shortened by 0 bases and J by 6 bases, with 12 bases between the two germline ends. There are 16 residues in the CDR3. Germline V lookup: CDR1 ENHRY, CDR2 SYGVKD. The CDR3 sequence is CAISESSPQGNSPLHF. The DNA of the CDR3 is TGTGCCATCAGTGAGTCGTCGCCACAGGGTAATTCACCCCTCCACTTT.

Note on this clone: Other nucleotide sequences from this sample produce the same CDR3. The V and J genes are TRBV5-1 and TRBJ2-3; D gene ambiguous. V was clipped by 2 bases and J by 3 bases, with 4 bases between them. Germline lookup yields CDR1 SGHRS and CDR2 YFSETQ. The CDR3 runs 12 residues. CDR3 sequence (DNA): TGCGCCAGCAGCTTAAGTACAGATACGCAGTATTTT. Its translation is CASSLSTDTQYF.

V gene TRBV19 combines with J gene TRBJ1-5; no clear D gene. Per the germline V gene, CDR1 is LNHDA and CDR2 is SQIVND (reference sequence). This CDR3 comprises 16 residues. The V end was cut by 2 bases, the J end by 0 bases, with 11 bases between. The CDR3 DNA is TGTGCCAGTAGTATACGGTCCAGTGATAGCAATCAGCCCCAGCATTTT. Its translation is CASSIRSSDSNQPQHF. The complete variable domain, with remaining parts taken from reference TRBV19 and TRBJ1-5, reads DGGITQSPKYLFRKEGQNVTLSCEQNLNHDAMYWYRQDPGQGLRLIYYSQIVNDFQKGDIAEGYSVSREKKESFPLTVTSAQKNPTAFYLCASSIRSSDSNQPQHFGDGTRLSIL.

In this sample, this clone turned up once. V gene TRBV6-1 combines with J gene TRBJ1-5; weak D call: TRBD1 (6 bases). Germline CDR1 MNHNS, CDR2 SASEGT. Trimming shortened V by 6 bases and J by 6 bases, and 18 bases separated the two germline ends. This CDR3 contains 15 residues. The CDR3 is CASRGGQGVFQPQHF. The CDR3 DNA sequence: TGTGCCAGCAGGGGGGGGCAGGGAGTTTTTCAGCCCCAGCATTTT.

V usage is TRBV7-6 and J usage is TRBJ2-3, with D perhaps TRBD1 or TRBD2 (5 bases each). The CDR3 sequence is 14 residues long. Trimming pared 1 base from V and 6 bases from J, leaving 11 bases between. From germline, CDR1 is SGHVS and CDR2 FNYEAQ. The CDR3, as DNA: TGTGCCAGCAGCTTAGGGGGGAGCTACGATACGCAGTATTTT. Translating gives CASSLGGSYDTQYF.

With regard to this clone: Other DNA sequences in this sample translate to the same CDR3. The genes are TRBV2 and TRBJ2-3; 10 positions match TRBD1. The CDR3 has 14 amino acids. V gave up 7 bases and J gave up 4 bases; unmatched junction bases: 5. Looked up from germline, CDR1 is SNHLY and CDR2 is FYNNEI. The CDR3 DNA reads TGTGCCAGCAACCGGGACAGGGGTGCAGATACGCAGTATTTT. Translation: CASNRDRGADTQYF.

The V call is TRBV5-4, the J call TRBJ2-2; 8 bases fit TRBD1. CDR1 and CDR2 from the germline V gene are SGHNT and YYREEE (reference sequence). The CDR3 has 15 amino acids. V lost 4 bases, J lost 3 bases, and 5 bases stayed unmatched. CDR3 coding DNA: TGTGCCAGCAGCAACGGACAGGGCCACACCGGGGAGCTGTTTTTT. Amino acids: CASSNGQGHTGELFF.

This clone has a single count. The chain couples TRBV6-5 to TRBJ2-2; 8 nucleotides align to TRBD2. Germline assignment: CDR1 MNHEY and CDR2 SVGAGI. V lost 3 bases, J lost 6 bases, and 9 bases stayed unmatched. The CDR3 is 16 residues long. The CDR3 bases are TGTGCCAGCAGTTATGTTAGGACTAGCTTAGCCGGGGAGCTGTTTTTT. Encoded protein: CASSYVRTSLAGELFF.

This clone was seen once. V usage is TRBV10-2 and J usage is TRBJ1-3; 8 nucleotides align to TRBD1. CDR1 and CDR2 from the germline V gene are WSHSY and SAAADI. This CDR3 region has 13 residues. Losses at the gene ends were 4 bases for V and 4 bases for J; bases not matched to a gene: 0. This chain's CDR3 is CASSAGGGNTIYF. The CDR3 DNA follows: TGCGCCAGCAGTGCAGGGGGCGGAAACACCATATATTTT.

This chain uses TRBV27 with TRBJ1-3, with D hard to call. The CDR3 totals 16 residues. V lost 5 bases, J lost 2 bases, and 16 bases lay in between. Germline values: CDR1 MNHEY, CDR2 SMNVEV (reference sequence). The CDR3: CASSTPVATAGNTIYF. The CDR3 DNA follows: TGTGCCAGCAGTACGCCCGTGGCGACGGCTGGAAACACCATATATTTT.